Below, 19 T cell receptor beta chains from the same sample are listed, as sequenced in a study of T cell changes during pregnancy in multiple sclerosis. Profiled with immunoSEQ multiplex PCR; TCRdb holds only in-frame clones, not every one. The data contain tens of thousands of clones, under 95% of them singletons. The sequencing used CD4+ T cells from peripheral blood mononuclear cells, collected in the second trimester of pregnancy. The receptors here all came from a female donor in good health, enrolled as a control in a pregnancy study.

The genes are TRBV7-8 and TRBJ1-4, with 11 bases matching TRBD1. Germline-derived CDR1 and CDR2 are SGHVS and FQNEAQ. There are 16 residues in the CDR3. The J segment lost 8 bases and the V segment lost 5 bases, leaving 10 bases of the junction unmatched. The CDR3 protein is CASSPGQGVVWEKLFF. CDR3 bases: TGTGCCAGCAGCCCGGGACAGGGGGTAGTATGGGAAAAACTGTTTTTT.

The chain recombines TRBV7-2 with TRBJ1-1, with a tentative D call TRBD1 (6 bases). Trimming removed 5 bases at V and 0 bases at J, with 19 bases between. Germline assignment: CDR1 SGHTA and CDR2 FQGNSA. CDR3 length equals 17 residues. CDR3 DNA: TGTGCCAGCAGCAGCCCAGGGACACCGAGCTTGAACACTGAAGCTTTCTTT. This translates into CASSSPGTPSLNTEAFF.

The gene calls are TRBV20-1 and TRBJ2-1, with D unclear. This CDR3 has 11 amino acids. Trimming took off 3 bases at V and 7 bases at J, with 7 bases between the two ends. Germline values: CDR1 DFQATT, CDR2 SNEGSKA (reference sequence). This CDR3 reads CSASGFNEQFF. DNA for the CDR3: TGCAGTGCTAGCGGGTTTAATGAGCAGTTCTTC.

The table lists this clone with a count of one. V and J are TRBV7-8 and TRBJ2-7; D perhaps matches TRBD2 (5 bases). V dropped 1 base and J dropped 13 bases, with 11 bases sitting between them. The CDR3 spans 11 residues. Germline CDR1 reads SGHVS; CDR2 reads FQNEAQ. CDR3 in amino acids: CASSLEGRDYF. The CDR3 DNA follows: TGTGCCAGCAGCTTAGAGGGCCGGGATTACTTC. The full variable domain, completed using reference TRBV7-8 and TRBJ2-7, is GAGVSQSPRYKVAKRGQDVALRCDPISGHVSLFWYQQALGQGPEFLTYFQNEAQLDKSGLPSDRFFAERPEGSVSTLKIQRTQQEDSAVYLCASSLEGRDYFGPGTRLTVT.

The chain is built from TRBV2 and TRBJ1-4; a possible D gene is TRBD1 (6 bases). Germline-derived CDR1 and CDR2 are SNHLY and FYNNEI. The CDR3 runs to 15 residues. Trimming shortened V by 9 bases and J by 5 bases, and 19 bases separated the two germline ends. CDR3 nucleotides: TGTGCCAGTTCTACGAGGACAGTTCGAAATGAAAAACTGTTTTTT. Translating it yields CASSTRTVRNEKLFF.

This chain joins TRBV5-1 and TRBJ1-1, with TRBD1 matching over 10 bases. Germline CDR1 and CDR2: SGHRS and YFSETQ. The ends lost 5 bases at V and 2 bases at J; junction bases unmatched: 9. The CDR3 is 16 amino acids. Here the CDR3 reads CASRTWTGGDNTEAFF. CDR3 DNA sequence: TGCGCCAGCAGGACTTGGACAGGGGGGGATAACACTGAAGCTTTCTTT. The complete variable domain, with remaining parts taken from reference TRBV5-1 and TRBJ1-1, reads KAGVTQTPRYLIKTRGQQVTLSCSPISGHRSVSWYQQTPGQGLQFLFEYFSETQRNKGNFPGRFSGRQFSNSRSEMNVSTLELGDSALYLCASRTWTGGDNTEAFFGQGTRLTVV.

V usage is TRBV2 and J usage is TRBJ2-7, with TRBD2 matching 9 bases. V lost 9 bases, J lost 12 bases, and 6 bases stayed unmatched. Germline V lookup: CDR1 SNHLY, CDR2 FYNNEI. This CDR3 region has 10 residues. CDR3 residues: CARGGTSMYF. The CDR3 DNA reads as TGTGCCAGGGGGGGGACTAGCATGTACTTC.

This clone was counted only a few times. The gene calls are TRBV4-3 and TRBJ2-2; D possibly corresponds to TRBD2 (5 bases). The V and J ends lost 0 bases and 12 bases respectively, with 17 bases between them. Per the germline V gene, CDR1 is LGHNA and CDR2 is YSLEER. The CDR3 totals 15 residues. The CDR3 spells CASSQETAVPGKLFF. The CDR3 bases are TGCGCCAGCAGCCAAGAAACGGCGGTTCCGGGGAAGCTGTTTTTT.

J is TRBJ1-1 and V is TRBV5-4; 8 bases align to TRBD1. Losses at the gene ends were 4 bases for V and 0 bases for J; bases not matched to a gene: 2. The V gene's germline CDR1 is SGHNT and CDR2 YYREEE (reference sequence). The CDR3 sequence is 14 residues long. CDR3 in amino acids: CASSTGGVNTEAFF. The DNA for the CDR3 is TGTGCCAGCAGCACAGGGGGAGTGAACACTGAAGCTTTCTTT.

The V and J genes are TRBV6-6 and TRBJ2-5; tentatively, D is TRBD1 (6 bases). This CDR3 has 13 amino acids. In germline, CDR1 is MNHNY, CDR2 SVGAGI (reference sequence). Between the trimmed V and J ends, which lost 5 bases and 5 bases, there was a span of 12 bases. CDR3 region: CASSDFRGETQYF. Here the CDR3 DNA reads TGTGCCAGCAGTGATTTCAGGGGCGAGACCCAGTACTTC.

The genes are TRBV5-1 and TRBJ2-3, with 9 nucleotides matching TRBD1. CDR1 and CDR2 from the germline V gene are SGHRS and YFSETQ. The CDR3 runs 15 residues. The junction had 7 bases not matched to a gene; V was cut back by 2 bases and J by 6 bases. The CDR3 region is CASSFEGQGLDTQYF. The CDR3 DNA reads as TGCGCCAGCAGCTTTGAGGGACAGGGACTTGATACGCAGTATTTT. Filled out from reference TRBV5-1 and TRBJ2-3, the complete variable domain reads KAGVTQTPRYLIKTRGQQVTLSCSPISGHRSVSWYQQTPGQGLQFLFEYFSETQRNKGNFPGRFSGRQFSNSRSEMNVSTLELGDSALYLCASSFEGQGLDTQYFGPGTRLTVL.

The genes are TRBV2 and TRBJ2-1; perhaps TRBD1 as D (6 bases). CDR3 length equals 12 residues. Germline-derived CDR1 and CDR2 are SNHLY and FYNNEI. Trimming shortened V by 7 bases and J by 10 bases, and 14 bases separated the two germline ends. In nucleotides, the CDR3 is TGTGCCAGCATGCAGGGGATTGGAGAGCAGTTCTTC. Its translation: CASMQGIGEQFF.

This chain connects TRBV27 to TRBJ1-6; no definite D call. The CDR3 has 14 amino acids. Germline loops: CDR1 MNHEY, CDR2 SMNVEV (reference sequence). V was trimmed by 3 bases and J by 7 bases, leaving 10 bases between them. The CDR3 DNA sequence: TGTGCCAGCAGTTTTGAGGGAAAGAATTCACCCCTCCACTTT. Its protein product is CASSFEGKNSPLHF.

This sequence joins TRBV7-2 and TRBJ1-3; 9 nucleotides align to TRBD1. J was trimmed by 4 bases and V by 8 bases; bases with no gene match: 3. Germline V gene data show CDR1 as SGHTA and CDR2 as FQGNSA. The CDR3 length is 13 residues. CDR3: CASGTGPGNTIYF. The CDR3 DNA reads TGTGCCAGCGGGACAGGGCCCGGAAACACCATATATTTT.

This chain links TRBV19 with TRBJ1-5, with D unclear. The CDR3 is 13 amino acids. Germline lookup yields CDR1 LNHDA and CDR2 SQIVND (reference sequence). V was cut by 3 bases and J by 5 bases, with 8 bases left in between. CDR3 in DNA: TGTGCCAGTAGTATGAGGAGGGATCAGCCCCAGCATTTT. Translating gives CASSMRRDQPQHF.

This clone was detected once. This sequence joins TRBV28 and TRBJ2-7; 9 bases align to TRBD1. Germline V lookup: CDR1 MDHEN, CDR2 SYDVKM. The CDR3 loop spans 15 amino acids. With 6 bases clipped from V and 3 bases from J, the junction kept 9 bases outside the gene matches. CDR3 nucleotides: TGTGCCAGCAGCCCTGAGGGACAGGGTTACTACGAGCAGTACTTC. Translation gives CASSPEGQGYYEQYF.

V gene TRBV4-1 combines with J gene TRBJ2-3; D call uncertain. The V gene lost 3 bases and the J gene lost 4 bases, with 8 bases spanning the gap. The CDR3 consists of 13 residues. Germline CDR1 and CDR2: MGHRA and YSYEKL. This chain's CDR3 is CASSQELPDTQYF. The DNA for the CDR3 is TGCGCCAGCAGCCAGGAGCTCCCAGATACGCAGTATTTT.

The V call is TRBV18, the J call TRBJ1-2; no clear D. The CDR3 consists of 13 residues. Deletions cut 3 bases from V and 4 bases from J, with 9 bases between. Germline assignment: CDR1 KGHSH and CDR2 LQKENI. The CDR3 spells CASSPQVLYGYTF. CDR3 bases: TGTGCCAGCTCACCGCAGGTCCTCTATGGCTACACCTTC. Using reference TRBV18 and TRBJ1-2 for the parts outside the CDR3, the full variable domain is NAGVMQNPRHLVRRRGQEARLRCSPMKGHSHVYWYRQLPEEGLKFMVYLQKENIIDESGMPKERFSAEFPKEGPSILRIQQVVRGDSAAYFCASSPQVLYGYTFGSGTRLTVV.

This chain links TRBV7-2 with TRBJ2-2, with D unclear. Germline assignment: CDR1 SGHTA and CDR2 FQGNSA. This CDR3 contains 12 residues. The V end was cut by 2 bases, the J end by 8 bases, with 6 bases between. CDR3 DNA: TGTGCCAGCAGCTTACGTCTGGGGGAGCTGTTTTTT. Its translation: CASSLRLGELFF.